This is a list of T cell receptor beta chains from one sample in a study of T cell responses to AZD1222 COVID-19 vaccine. Libraries were prepared by immunoSEQ multiplex PCR; TCRdb keeps only in-frame clonotypes and omits some of them. Among about 180,000 clones listed, roughly 91% were seen once. Sequenced material: peripheral blood, taken 28 days after the second AZD1222 dose. Receptors were obtained from an adult who received the AZD1222 COVID-19 vaccine. The CDR3 runs from the conserved cysteine through the conserved F or W. D genes are given only for firm matches. Clone size is given for some rows only: seen once, a few or many times, or a class if the clone is expanded.

NA,once,TRBV6-5,TRBJ1-5,CATAPMEGRNQPQHF,TGTGCCACCGCTCCCATGGAGGGTCGCAATCAGCCCCAGCATTTT
NA,NA,TRBV6-1,TRBJ1-4,CASSDWQGSEKLFF,TGTGCCAGCAGTGATTGGCAGGGAAGTGAAAAACTGTTTTTT
TRBD1,NA,TRBV10-3,TRBJ1-4,CAISGGQGFDEKLFF,TGTGCCATCAGTGGGGGACAGGGGTTTGATGAAAAACTGTTTTTT
TRBD2,NA,TRBV19,TRBJ2-2,CASSSAGVVPGELFF,TGTGCCAGTAGTTCGGCGGGAGTAGTCCCCGGGGAGCTGTTTTTT
NA,NA,TRBV11-2,TRBJ2-5,CASSLSIETQYF,TGTGCCAGCAGCCTGAGTATTGAGACCCAGTACTTC
NA,NA,TRBV6-2/TRBV6-3,TRBJ1-2,CASSYGGRDYTF,TGTGCCAGCAGTTACGGGGGCCGTGACTACACCTTC
TRBD1,NA,TRBV2,TRBJ2-7,CASRPGQGTAEQYF,TGTGCCAGCAGGCCCGGACAGGGGACGGCCGAGCAGTACTTC
NA,NA,TRBV6-5,TRBJ1-5,CASRPSGDTQPQHF,TGTGCCAGCAGGCCTTCAGGGGATACTCAGCCCCAGCATTTT
NA,NA,TRBV13,TRBJ1-2,CASSFGPGYTF,TGTGCCAGCAGCTTTGGCCCTGGCTACACCTTC
TRBD1,NA,TRBV5-6,TRBJ1-2,CASSLIGGENYGYTF,TGTGCCAGCAGCTTGATAGGGGGCGAGAACTATGGCTACACCTTC
TRBD1,NA,TRBV29-1,TRBJ1-2,CSADRDVAGYTF,TGCAGCGCCGACAGGGACGTAGCTGGCTACACCTTC
TRBD2,NA,TRBV27,TRBJ2-7,CASSLSVAGASYEQYF,TGTGCCAGCAGTTTATCCGTAGCGGGGGCCTCCTACGAGCAGTACTTC
TRBD1,NA,TRBV30,TRBJ1-6,CAWSVDRGRSPLHF,TGTGCCTGGAGTGTAGACAGGGGGCGTTCACCCCTCCACTTT
NA,NA,TRBV6-4,TRBJ1-2,CASSDSRGRGYTF,TGTGCCAGCAGTGACTCGCGGGGACGGGGCTACACCTTC
NA,NA,TRBV30,TRBJ1-4,CAWSVGVWEKLFF,TGTGCCTGGAGTGTGGGTGTCTGGGAAAAACTGTTTTTT
NA,NA,TRBV15,TRBJ2-5,CATSRDPGAQETQYF,TGTGCCACCAGCAGAGATCCGGGGGCCCAAGAGACCCAGTACTTC
NA,NA,TRBV6-5,TRBJ1-2,CASSYDRGVGYGYTF,TGTGCCAGCAGTTACGATCGGGGGGTGGGCTATGGCTACACCTTC
NA,NA,TRBV9,TRBJ2-3,CASSVGVRGSDTQYF,TGTGCCAGCAGCGTAGGAGTTAGGGGTTCAGATACGCAGTATTTT
NA,NA,TRBV3-1/TRBV3-2,TRBJ1-3,CASSQPRTAGNTIYF,TGTGCCAGCAGCCAACCTAGGACGGCCGGAAACACCATATATTTT
NA,NA,TRBV11-3,TRBJ1-1,CASSFTPNTEAFF,TGTGCCAGCAGCTTTACGCCTAACACTGAAGCTTTCTTT
NA,NA,TRBV18,TRBJ1-2,CASSPRIDGHGYTF,TGTGCCAGCTCACCCCGTATTGACGGGCATGGCTACACCTTC
TRBD1,NA,TRBV6-1,TRBJ2-7,CASSEWRQGAGEQYF,TGTGCCAGCAGTGAATGGCGACAGGGGGCGGGGGAGCAGTACTTC
NA,once,TRBV5-6,TRBJ1-2,CASSLRSGVASYGYTF,TGTGCCAGCAGCTTGCGATCGGGGGTAGCCTCCTATGGCTACACCTTC
NA,NA,TRBV9,TRBJ1-2,CASSVDPIANYGYTF,TGTGCCAGCAGCGTAGATCCGATAGCTAACTATGGCTACACCTTC
NA,once,TRBV4-3,TRBJ1-1,CADKRASPTEAFF,TGCGCCGACAAGAGGGCGTCCCCCACTGAAGCTTTCTTT
TRBD1,NA,TRBV19,TRBJ1-5,CASMVGQGLGPQHF,TGTGCCAGTATGGTGGGACAGGGCTTAGGGCCCCAGCATTTT
NA,NA,TRBV3-1/TRBV3-2,TRBJ2-3,CASSQGLADSTDTQYF,TGTGCCAGCAGCCAAGGACTCGCGGACAGCACAGATACGCAGTATTTT
TRBD1,NA,TRBV28,TRBJ1-5,CASSSLHLTGARQPQHF,TGTGCCAGCAGTTCACTACACTTGACAGGGGCACGGCAGCCCCAGCATTTT
NA,NA,TRBV5-1,TRBJ1-5,CASSLDSYSNQPQHF,TGCGCCAGCAGCTTGGACAGTTATAGCAATCAGCCCCAGCATTTT
TRBD2,NA,TRBV5-1,TRBJ2-1,CASQSGSSYNEQFF,TGCGCCAGCCAGAGCGGGAGCTCCTACAATGAGCAGTTCTTC
NA,once,TRBV7-8,TRBJ1-1,CASSWPVGDPFSEAFF,TGTGCCAGCAGCTGGCCAGTGGGGGATCCCTTCTCTGAAGCTTTCTTT
NA,NA,TRBV6-1,TRBJ1-3,CASSEGLRSGNTIYF,TGTGCCAGCAGTGAAGGACTCCGCTCTGGAAACACCATATATTTT
NA,NA,TRBV7-3,TRBJ2-7,CASSFTREGEQYF,TGTGCCAGCAGTTTTACCCGAGAGGGCGAGCAGTACTTC
NA,NA,TRBV21-1,TRBJ2-1,CASSNPSGRGNEQFF,TGTGCCAGCAGCAATCCAAGCGGGAGGGGAAATGAGCAGTTCTTC
TRBD1,NA,TRBV19,TRBJ2-5,CASSIGGTGPRETQYF,TGTGCCAGTAGTATAGGGGGGACAGGGCCACGGGAGACCCAGTACTTC
TRBD2,NA,TRBV30,TRBJ2-5,CAWSVRAGVPGRETQYF,TGTGCCTGGAGTGTACGGGCGGGAGTGCCCGGACGAGAGACCCAGTACTTC
NA,NA,TRBV7-7,TRBJ2-1,CASRYNYAPPHNEQFF,TGTGCCAGCAGGTACAACTACGCCCCCCCCCACAATGAGCAGTTCTTC
NA,NA,TRBV4-2,TRBJ2-5,CASSQDLSSKTQYF,TGTGCCAGCAGCCAAGATCTTAGCTCGAAGACCCAGTACTTC
TRBD1,NA,TRBV7-2,TRBJ1-6,CASSSGTASPLHF,TGTGCCAGCAGCTCCGGGACAGCTTCACCCCTCCACTTT
TRBD2,NA,TRBV6-6,TRBJ2-5,CATGLASYQETQYF,TGTGCCACCGGACTAGCTTCGTACCAAGAGACCCAGTACTTC
TRBD2,once,TRBV5-1,TRBJ2-3,CASSLATAGGHTDTQYF,TGCGCCAGCAGCTTGGCTACAGCGGGAGGGCACACAGATACGCAGTATTTT
NA,NA,TRBV27,TRBJ2-2,CASSPAHTGELFF,TGTGCCAGCAGTCCCGCTCACACCGGGGAGCTGTTTTTT
TRBD1,few,TRBV5-1,TRBJ1-2,CASSLGRQGTATYGYTF,TGCGCCAGCAGCTTGGGCCGACAGGGGACTGCCACCTATGGCTACACCTTC
TRBD1,NA,TRBV12-3/TRBV12-4,TRBJ1-1,CASSRGQLSTAFF,TGTGCCAGCAGCAGGGGACAGCTCTCTACAGCTTTCTTT
NA,NA,TRBV5-1,TRBJ1-4,CASSLRGMDYEKLFF,TGCGCCAGCAGCTTGCGGGGAATGGATTATGAAAAACTGTTTTTT
TRBD1,NA,TRBV7-2,TRBJ2-3,CASSRGVLGGRNTQYF,TGTGCCAGCAGCCGCGGCGTACTAGGGGGCAGAAATACGCAGTATTTT
TRBD2,NA,TRBV10-3,TRBJ2-1,CAISESTGTSGGSEQFF,TGTGCCATCAGTGAGTCAACGGGGACTAGCGGGGGGAGTGAGCAGTTCTTC
NA,NA,TRBV6-6,TRBJ2-3,CASKRRGTQYF,TGTGCCAGCAAAAGAAGGGGTACGCAGTATTTT
NA,NA,TRBV19,TRBJ2-1,CASSIGGPYNEQFF,TGTGCCAGTAGTATCGGGGGCCCGTACAATGAGCAGTTCTTC
NA,NA,TRBV4-1,TRBJ2-1,CASSLTSYNEQFF,TGCGCCAGCAGCCTTACTTCTTACAATGAGCAGTTCTTC
TRBD2,NA,TRBV19,TRBJ2-7,CASSSASGNVEQYF,TGTGCCAGTAGTTCCGCTAGCGGGAACGTCGAGCAGTACTTC
NA,NA,TRBV5-1,TRBJ2-7,CASSPWTHYEQYF,TGCGCCAGCAGCCCCTGGACCCACTACGAGCAGTACTTC
NA,NA,TRBV7-8,TRBJ1-2,CASSPDRNYGYTF,TGTGCCAGCAGCCCGGACCGGAACTATGGCTACACCTTC
NA,NA,TRBV6-2/TRBV6-3,TRBJ1-3,CASSYAGGTGNTIYF,TGTGCCAGCAGTTATGCCGGAGGGACTGGAAACACCATATATTTT
TRBD2,once,TRBV9,TRBJ2-3,CASRPHVAGWTDTQYF,TGTGCCAGCAGGCCCCACGTAGCGGGATGGACAGATACGCAGTATTTT